One and the same sample provided the 3 T cell receptor beta chains below, sequenced in a study of T cell responses to AZD1222 COVID-19 vaccine. Assay: immunoSEQ multiplex PCR; the TCRdb copy retains only in-frame clones and omits some. The table records about 15,000 clones, about 88% of them present only once. Source: peripheral blood, taken 28 days after the second AZD1222 dose. The origin of the receptors is an adult who received the AZD1222 COVID-19 vaccine.

The gene calls are TRBV23-1 and TRBJ1-2, with 8 bases lining up with TRBD1. TRBV23-1 is classed as an ORF, of uncertain function. This CDR3 contains 13 residues. The ends lost 5 bases at V and 7 bases at J; junction bases unmatched: 6. CDR3 sequence reads: CASSSQGVGGYTF. CDR3 coding DNA: TGCGCCAGCAGTTCACAGGGGGTTGGTGGCTACACCTTC.

The V call is TRBV6-2 or TRBV6-3, the J call TRBJ1-5; weak D call: TRBD1 (6 bases). Trimming pared 2 bases from V and 4 bases from J, leaving 12 bases between. Germline assignment: CDR1 MNHEY and CDR2 SVGEGT. CDR3 length equals 15 residues. This CDR3 is CASSYGGAGNQPQHF. Written as DNA, the CDR3 is TGTGCCAGCAGTTACGGGGGGGCGGGTAATCAGCCCCAGCATTTT.

The V gene is TRBV11-2, the J gene TRBJ2-1, with 14 bases fitting TRBD2. J lost 10 bases, V lost 7 bases, and 21 bases had no gene match. CDR1 is SGHAT, CDR2 FQNNGV, per germline. This CDR3 has 19 amino acids. The CDR3 reads CASTGGTSGSFSGQWEQFF. CDR3 bases: TGTGCCAGCACCGGGGGGACTAGCGGGAGCTTCTCAGGGCAATGGGAGCAGTTCTTC.